This is a list of T cell receptor beta chains from one sample in a study of memory CD4+ T cells and cytomegalovirus serostatus. Libraries were prepared by immunoSEQ multiplex PCR; TCRdb keeps only in-frame clonotypes and omits some of them. Found here are under 40,000 clones, less than 80% of them singletons; the top ten hold roughly 5%. The sample consisted of memory CD4+ T cells from blood. Every receptor here comes from an adult in good health and CMV-seropositive. Each CDR3 is given with its conserved first and last residue. A D gene is named only where the DNA matches it firmly. Some rows have no size entry. The others give once, few or many, or a class for an expanded clone.

TRBJ2-3,.,16,.,TRBV7-9,TGTGCCAGCAGCTCCTCGGGCCGGGGACGGACAGATACGCAGTATTTT,CASSSSGRGRTDTQYF
TRBJ1-1,.,10,few,TRBV20-1,TGCAGTGCTAGATTTACTGAAGCTTTCTTT,CSARFTEAFF
TRBJ1-2,.,12,.,TRBV7-9,TGTGCCAGCACCGAGACGGGCTGGGGCTACACCTTC,CASTETGWGYTF
TRBJ2-4,.,15,once,TRBV14,TGTGCCAGCAGCCAAGTGGGGGGGCCGTTGAACATTCAGTACTTC,CASSQVGGPLNIQYF
TRBJ2-3,TRBD1,16,once,TRBV7-3,TGTGCCAGCAGCTCCACAGGGGGCACTGGCACAGATACGCAGTATTTT,CASSSTGGTGTDTQYF
TRBJ1-2,.,15,.,TRBV5-3,TGTGCCAGAAGCTTGGTTTTGGCCAGGAGAGATGGCTACACCTTC,CARSLVLARRDGYTF
TRBJ2-2,.,14,.,TRBV11-1,TGTGCCAGCAGCTTTTTCTCGGGGACCGGGGAGCTGTTTTTT,CASSFFSGTGELFF
TRBJ2-7,.,16,.,TRBV27,TGTGCCAGCAGTCCGACCTGGACAGTTCGCTCCTACGAGCAGTACTTC,CASSPTWTVRSYEQYF
TRBJ1-2,.,13,once,TRBV7-2,TGTGCCAGCAGCTTAGAGGCTATTGGTGGCTACACCTTC,CASSLEAIGGYTF
TRBJ2-5,TRBD2,16,once,TRBV18,TGTGCCAGCTCACTCCGGGTAGCGGGACGGGAAGAGACCCAGTACTTC,CASSLRVAGREETQYF
TRBJ1-6,TRBD1,15,.,TRBV28,TGTGCCAGCAGGAACCCTGGACAGGGTAATTCACCCCTCCACTTT,CASRNPGQGNSPLHF
TRBJ2-7,.,16,.,TRBV7-2,TGTGCCAGCAGCTTAGCGCTGGGGGCAGGGTCCTACGAGCAGTACTTC,CASSLALGAGSYEQYF
TRBJ2-7,TRBD1,14,.,TRBV4-2,TGTGCCAGCAGCCAGACAGGGGGCACCTACGAGCAGTACTTC,CASSQTGGTYEQYF
TRBJ2-3,.,12,.,TRBV14,TGTGCCAGCAGCCAAGGCCAGGGTACGCAGTATTTT,CASSQGQGTQYF
TRBJ2-2,.,18,.,TRBV4-3,TGCGCCAGCAGCCAAGGATGGACAGACACCGCGAACACCGGGGAGCTGTTTTTT,CASSQGWTDTANTGELFF
TRBJ2-3,.,16,.,TRBV5-1,TGCGCCAGCAGCCTGGTAGGGAGGGGGCTGACAGATACGCAGTATTTT,CASSLVGRGLTDTQYF
TRBJ2-7,TRBD2,16,.,TRBV7-8,TGTGCCAGCAGCGGACTAGCGGGGGGGCCGAACTACGAGCAGTACTTC,CASSGLAGGPNYEQYF
TRBJ2-2,TRBD2,16,.,TRBV10-3,TGTGCCATCAGTAATATAGGGACTAAGAACACCGGGGAGCTGTTTTTT,CAISNIGTKNTGELFF
TRBJ2-7,TRBD1,14,.,TRBV18,TGTGCCAGCTCAGAGGGACAGGGATTTGGCGAGCAGTACTTC,CASSEGQGFGEQYF
TRBJ2-7,TRBD1,14,.,TRBV7-2,TGTGCCAGCAGCCCCGGGACAGGGGTGGCCGAGCAGTACTTC,CASSPGTGVAEQYF
TRBJ2-2,.,13,few,TRBV11-1,TGTGCCAGCAGTCGCGGATGGGGCGGGGAGCTGTTTTTT,CASSRGWGGELFF
TRBJ2-1,.,13,.,TRBV2,TGTGCCAGCAGTCTAGGGGCCCGGGGTGAGCAGTTCTTC,CASSLGARGEQFF
TRBJ2-3,.,10,.,TRBV20-1,TGCAGTGCCAAGGGGGATACGCAGTATTTT,CSAKGDTQYF
TRBJ2-3,.,15,.,TRBV4-2,TGTGCCAGCAGCCAAGATAGGACAGCAAGAGATACGCAGTATTTT,CASSQDRTARDTQYF
TRBJ2-3,TRBD2,15,.,TRBV29-1,TGCAGCGGCCTAGGGGGTGAGCGGGGGCCAGATACGCAGTATTTT,CSGLGGERGPDTQYF
TRBJ1-1,TRBD1,18,.,TRBV7-8,TGTGCCAGCAGCTTAGTCGTCCGCCAGGGGGGACTTGGTACTGAAGCTTTCTTT,CASSLVVRQGGLGTEAFF
TRBJ2-7,.,13,.,TRBV6-1,TGTGCCACTCTGGGGACTCAAGCCTACGAGCAGTACTTC,CATLGTQAYEQYF
TRBJ2-3,TRBD2,19,.,TRBV4-1,TGCGCCAGCAGCCAAGCCCGAGGCGGGGGGTTTCGGGGAACAGATACGCAGTATTTT,CASSQARGGGFRGTDTQYF
TRBJ2-7,TRBD1,17,.,TRBV4-3,TGCGCCAGCAGCCAAGATGAGTGGGGGACAGGGGGCAACGAGCAGTACTTC,CASSQDEWGTGGNEQYF
TRBJ2-1,.,14,.,TRBV4-1,TGCGCCAGCAGCCAAGATCTAAGGGTTTATGAGCAGTTCTTC,CASSQDLRVYEQFF
TRBJ2-3,TRBD2,16,few,TRBV2,TGTGCCAGCAGTGAAGGACCGCGGGGGGGAGCAGATACGCAGTATTTT,CASSEGPRGGADTQYF
TRBJ1-1,.,14,.,TRBV5-8,TGTGCCAGCAGCTTAGGACACGCGAACACTGAAGCTTTCTTT,CASSLGHANTEAFF
TRBJ1-2,.,15,.,TRBV5-4,TGTGCCAGCAGACAAAACACAGGGATTAACTATGGCTACACCTTC,CASRQNTGINYGYTF